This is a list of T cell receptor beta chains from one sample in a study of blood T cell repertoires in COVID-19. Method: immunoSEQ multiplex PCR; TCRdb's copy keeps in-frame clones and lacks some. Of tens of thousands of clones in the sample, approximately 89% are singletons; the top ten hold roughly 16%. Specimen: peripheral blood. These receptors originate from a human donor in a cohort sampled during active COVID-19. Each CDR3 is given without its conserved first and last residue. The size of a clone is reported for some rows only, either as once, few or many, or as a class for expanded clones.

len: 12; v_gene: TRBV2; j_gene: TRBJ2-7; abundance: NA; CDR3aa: ASGRDRVSYEQY
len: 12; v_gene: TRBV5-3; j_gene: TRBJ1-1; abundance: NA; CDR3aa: ARSYDPGNTEAF
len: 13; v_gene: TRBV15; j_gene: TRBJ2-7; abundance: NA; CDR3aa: ATSREYAFSYEQY
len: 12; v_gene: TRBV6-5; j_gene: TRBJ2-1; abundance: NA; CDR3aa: ASSYSPPSGSLF
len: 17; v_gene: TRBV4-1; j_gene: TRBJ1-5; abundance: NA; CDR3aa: ASSQDHRQILNSNQPQH
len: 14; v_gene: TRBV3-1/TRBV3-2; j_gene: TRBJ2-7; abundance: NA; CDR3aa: ARRGTSGFCSYEQY
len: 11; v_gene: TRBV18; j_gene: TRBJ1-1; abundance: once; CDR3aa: ASSGRGDTEAF
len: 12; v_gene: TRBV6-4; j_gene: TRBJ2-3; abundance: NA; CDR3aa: ASSDREGTDTQY
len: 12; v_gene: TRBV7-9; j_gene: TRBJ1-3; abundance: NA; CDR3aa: ASSLRQGGNTIY
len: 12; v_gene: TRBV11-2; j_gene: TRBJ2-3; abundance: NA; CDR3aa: ASSLGGGFGKKY
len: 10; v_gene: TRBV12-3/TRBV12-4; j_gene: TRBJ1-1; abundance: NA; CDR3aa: ASSFGLGVAF
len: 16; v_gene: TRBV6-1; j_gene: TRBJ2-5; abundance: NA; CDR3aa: ASSAPASPGRIRETQY
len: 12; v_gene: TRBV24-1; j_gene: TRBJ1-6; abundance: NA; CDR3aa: ATQGPQRNSPLH
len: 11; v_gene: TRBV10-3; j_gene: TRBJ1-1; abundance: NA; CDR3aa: AISGGSQGEAF
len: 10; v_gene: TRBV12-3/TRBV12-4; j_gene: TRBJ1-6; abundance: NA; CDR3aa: ASRTYNSPLH
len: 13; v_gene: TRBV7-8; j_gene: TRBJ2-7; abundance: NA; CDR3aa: ASSLVISRGDEQY
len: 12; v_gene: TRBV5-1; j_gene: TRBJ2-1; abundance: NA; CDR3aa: ASSLAGYGSEQF
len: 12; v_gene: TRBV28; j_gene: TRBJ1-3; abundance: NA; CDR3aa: ASINRGSGNTIY
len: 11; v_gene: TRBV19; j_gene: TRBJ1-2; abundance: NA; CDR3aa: ATFTTVNYGYT
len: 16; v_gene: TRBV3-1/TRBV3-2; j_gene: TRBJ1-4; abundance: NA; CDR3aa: ASSQGTGVVQINEKLF
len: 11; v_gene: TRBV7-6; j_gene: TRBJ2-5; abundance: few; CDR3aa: ASSLGGRETQY
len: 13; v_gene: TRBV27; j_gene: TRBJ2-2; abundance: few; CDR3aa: ASSLMGTRRRELF
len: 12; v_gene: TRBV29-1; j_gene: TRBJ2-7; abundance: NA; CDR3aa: SVGQGISSYEQY
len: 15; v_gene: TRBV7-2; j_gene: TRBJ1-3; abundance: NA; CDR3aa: ASSLQRQGKPGNTIY
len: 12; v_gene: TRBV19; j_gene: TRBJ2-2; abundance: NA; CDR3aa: ASSRRGPGGELF
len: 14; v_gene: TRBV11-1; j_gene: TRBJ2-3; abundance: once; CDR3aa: ASSFQEVSSTDTQY
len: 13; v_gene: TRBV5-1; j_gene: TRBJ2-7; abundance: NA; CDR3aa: ASSPAGTGPSEQY
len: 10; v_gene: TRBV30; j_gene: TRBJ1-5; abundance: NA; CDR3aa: AWSVSNQPQH
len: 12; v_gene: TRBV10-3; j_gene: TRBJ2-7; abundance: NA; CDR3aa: AISERGQELEQY
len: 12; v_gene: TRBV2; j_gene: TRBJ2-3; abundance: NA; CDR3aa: ASNLAGGIDTQY
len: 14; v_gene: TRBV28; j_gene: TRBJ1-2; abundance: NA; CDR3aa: ASSFLFSAGHYGYT
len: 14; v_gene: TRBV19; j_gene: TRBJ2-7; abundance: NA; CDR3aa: ATGPTDSLWSYEQY
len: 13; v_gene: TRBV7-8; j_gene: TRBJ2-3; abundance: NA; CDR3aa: ASSSSGGHTDTQY
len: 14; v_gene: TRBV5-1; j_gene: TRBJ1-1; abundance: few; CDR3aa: ASSLAGGSSNTEAF
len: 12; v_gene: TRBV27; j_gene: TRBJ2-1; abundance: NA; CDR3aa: ASRTGVSYNEQF
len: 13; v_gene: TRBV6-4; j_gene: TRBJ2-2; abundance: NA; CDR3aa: ASSEDGTGHGELF
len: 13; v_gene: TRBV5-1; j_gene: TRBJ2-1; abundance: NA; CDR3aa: ASSSASGRAGEQF
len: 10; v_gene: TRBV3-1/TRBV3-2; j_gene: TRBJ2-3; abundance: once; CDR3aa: ASSQGPDTQY
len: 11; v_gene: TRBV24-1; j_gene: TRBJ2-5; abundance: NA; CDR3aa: ATGGGGQETQY
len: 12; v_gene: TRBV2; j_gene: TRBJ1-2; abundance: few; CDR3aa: ASRALGQTYGYT
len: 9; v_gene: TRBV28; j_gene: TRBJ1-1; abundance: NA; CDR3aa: ASSRDSEAF
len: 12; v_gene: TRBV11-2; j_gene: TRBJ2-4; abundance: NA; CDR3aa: ASSPRGVKNIQY
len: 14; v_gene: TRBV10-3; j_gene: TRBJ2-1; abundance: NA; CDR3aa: AISDAGTSGLQGQF
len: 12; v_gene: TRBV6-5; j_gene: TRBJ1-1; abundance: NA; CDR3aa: ASRGTGMNTEAF